This TCR beta chain was captured by sequencing in a study of OX40 agonist ivuxolimab in advanced cancers. This clone showed up just once. Between the trimmed V and J ends, which lost 5 bases and 0 bases, there was a span of 7 bases. The length of the CDR3 is 13 residues. The V gene's germline CDR1 is MNHEY and CDR2 SMNVEV (reference sequence). Profiled with immunoSEQ multiplex PCR; TCRdb holds only in-frame clones, not every one. The table lists under 45,000 clones, just under 85% of them singletons. This clonotype originated in an adult with an advanced solid tumor such as melanoma, head and neck, liver or kidney cancer. Sequencing used CD4+ or CD8+ T cells sorted from blood, obtained in a trial of the OX40 agonist ivuxolimab. This chain links TRBV27 with TRBJ1-1; D gene unclear. The CDR3, as DNA: TGTGCCAGCAGTCCCACCATGAACACTGAAGCTTTCTTT. This encodes CASSPTMNTEAFF.